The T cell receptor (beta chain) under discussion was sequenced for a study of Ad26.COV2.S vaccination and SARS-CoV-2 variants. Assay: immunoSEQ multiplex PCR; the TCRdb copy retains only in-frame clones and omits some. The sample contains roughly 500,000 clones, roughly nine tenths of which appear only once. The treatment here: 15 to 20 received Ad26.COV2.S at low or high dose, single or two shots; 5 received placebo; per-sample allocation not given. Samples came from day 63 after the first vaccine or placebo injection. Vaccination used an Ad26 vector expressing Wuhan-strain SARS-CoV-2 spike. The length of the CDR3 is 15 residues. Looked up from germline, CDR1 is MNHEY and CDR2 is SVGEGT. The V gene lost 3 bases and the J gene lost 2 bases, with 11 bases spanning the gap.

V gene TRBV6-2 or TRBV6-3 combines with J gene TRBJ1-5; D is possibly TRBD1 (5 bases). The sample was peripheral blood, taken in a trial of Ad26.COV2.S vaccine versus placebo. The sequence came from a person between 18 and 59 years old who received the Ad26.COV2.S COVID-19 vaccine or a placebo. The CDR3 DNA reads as TGTGCCAGCAGTTATTTCCGGGGCGGCAATCAGCCCCAGCATTTT. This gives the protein CASSYFRGGNQPQHF.